The sequence of this T cell receptor (beta chain) was determined in a study of response to subunit inactivated influenza vaccine. V was shortened by 3 bases and J by 5 bases, with 16 bases between the two germline ends. The CDR3 sequence is 15 residues long. Per germline, CDR1 SEHNR and CDR2 FQNEAQ (reference sequence). Study-level results: A suggestion made by the authors is that each seasonal influenza vaccination recruits few new T cells.

TCRdb recomputed calls from the RT-PCR reads with MiXCR, one row per CDR3 protein. Counted here are some 480,000 distinct CDR3 sequences, roughly 11% occurring once; the ten biggest clones make up about an eighth. This clonotype was counted only a few times. Its cognate antigen is unknown. The TCR sequence derives from a man aged 50-59 years who received an inactivated influenza vaccine. The gene calls are TRBV7-9 and TRBJ1-1; possibly TRBD1 for D (6 bases). Here the sequenced sample was PBMCs from blood, taken roughly 48 days after vaccination. The CDR3 protein is CASSFLQGVGTEAFF. In DNA, the CDR3 is TGTGCCAGCAGCTTCTTACAGGGTGTGGGGACTGAAGCTTTCTTT. The full variable domain, completed using reference TRBV7-9 and TRBJ1-1, is DTGVSQNPRHKITKRGQNVTFRCDPISEHNRLYWYRQTLGQGPEFLTYFQNEAQLEKSRLLSDRFSAERPKGSFSTLEIQRTEQGDSAMYLCASSFLQGVGTEAFFGQGTRLTVV.